Sequencing of this TCR beta chain was carried out in a study of OX40 agonist ivuxolimab in advanced cancers. Overall study: Three partial responders included one hepatocellular carcinoma patient and two cutaneous melanoma patients.

Profiling relied on immunoSEQ multiplex PCR, and the TCRdb table lists in-frame clones only, not all of them. The sample shows just under 75,000 clones, approximately 92% of them seen only once. For this clone: Its cognate antigen is unknown.

Study-level results: Patients with a partial response at 0.1-3.0 mg/kg had among the lowest clonal expansion.

Patients were ruled out by autoimmune disease history or systemic immunosuppression. The investigators sampled blood at baseline, at cycle 4 day 1, and at cycle 7 day 1. In germline, CDR1 is MRHNA, CDR2 SNTAGT. V was clipped by 4 bases and J by 3 bases, with 7 bases between them. The CDR3 consists of 13 residues. Sequencing was performed on CD4+ or CD8+ T cells sorted from blood, taken in a trial of the OX40 agonist ivuxolimab. The chain joins TRBV6-4 to TRBJ1-5; D is uncertain. The sequence derives from an adult with an advanced solid tumor such as melanoma, head and neck, liver or kidney cancer. The CDR3 coding sequence is TGTGCCAGCAGTGCTCGAGCCAATCAGCCCCAGCATTTT. Its protein product is CASSARANQPQHF.